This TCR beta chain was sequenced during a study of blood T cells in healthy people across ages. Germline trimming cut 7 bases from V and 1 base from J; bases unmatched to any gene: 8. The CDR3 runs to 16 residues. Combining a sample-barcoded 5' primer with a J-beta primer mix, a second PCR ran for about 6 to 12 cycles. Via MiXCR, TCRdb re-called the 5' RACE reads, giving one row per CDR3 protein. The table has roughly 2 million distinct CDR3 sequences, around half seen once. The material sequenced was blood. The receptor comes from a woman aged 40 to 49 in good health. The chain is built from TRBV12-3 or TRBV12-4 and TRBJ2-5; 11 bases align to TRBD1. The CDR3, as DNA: TGTGCCAGCATTCGGACCGGGACAGGGGGCCAAGAGACCCAGTACTTC. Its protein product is CASIRTGTGGQETQYF.